Included here is one TCR beta chain sequence, with context. The sample belongs to a study of cytomegalovirus exposure and HLA in healthy donors. PCR involved 60 Vbeta and 13 Jbeta primers. Generated by immunoSEQ multiplex PCR, the TCRdb table keeps only in-frame clones and is missing some. The sample records around 100,000 clones, approximately 80% being singletons. At collection, donors were nominally healthy, but unrecorded immune exposures were probable. This sequence originates from a female donor in good health and CMV-seropositive. Sample: PBMCs.

The CDR3: CASRRQGANEQYF. The CDR3 DNA sequence: TGCGCCAGCCGAAGACAGGGGGCTAACGAGCAGTACTTC. The chain is built from TRBV10-2 and TRBJ2-7; 10 nucleotides align to TRBD1. The CDR3 covers 13 residues. Germline lookup yields CDR1 WSHSY and CDR2 SAAADI. The junction had 6 bases not matched to a gene; V was cut back by 8 bases and J by 5 bases.